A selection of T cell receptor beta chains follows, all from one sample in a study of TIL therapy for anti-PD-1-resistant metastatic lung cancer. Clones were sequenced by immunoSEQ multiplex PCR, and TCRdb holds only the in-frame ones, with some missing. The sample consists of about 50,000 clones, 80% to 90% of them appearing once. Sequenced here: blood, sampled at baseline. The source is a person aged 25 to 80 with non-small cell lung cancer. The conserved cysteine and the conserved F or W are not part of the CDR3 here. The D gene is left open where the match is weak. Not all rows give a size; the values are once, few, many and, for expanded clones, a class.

CDR3aa: AISGTGGDQPQH; d_gene: TRBD1; v_gene: TRBV10-3; j_gene: TRBJ1-5; abundance: -
CDR3aa: ASSLWTGDTGELF; d_gene: TRBD1; v_gene: TRBV11-2; j_gene: TRBJ2-2; abundance: -
CDR3aa: ASSQALANTEAF; d_gene: -; v_gene: TRBV4-3; j_gene: TRBJ1-1; abundance: -
CDR3aa: SVEGTWDEQF; d_gene: -; v_gene: TRBV29-1; j_gene: TRBJ2-1; abundance: -
CDR3aa: ASSFQGHQPQH; d_gene: -; v_gene: TRBV28; j_gene: TRBJ1-5; abundance: -
CDR3aa: ASSQDGGSSSEQF; d_gene: -; v_gene: TRBV3-1/TRBV3-2; j_gene: TRBJ2-1; abundance: once
CDR3aa: AISEVGRSGTDTQY; d_gene: -; v_gene: TRBV10-3; j_gene: TRBJ2-3; abundance: -
CDR3aa: ASSHERDRRDTQY; d_gene: TRBD1; v_gene: TRBV18; j_gene: TRBJ2-3; abundance: -
CDR3aa: ASRSGGPTNEQY; d_gene: -; v_gene: TRBV4-1; j_gene: TRBJ2-7; abundance: -
CDR3aa: ASSDSLAGTDTQY; d_gene: TRBD2; v_gene: TRBV6-4; j_gene: TRBJ2-3; abundance: once
CDR3aa: ASSPELWTGPGNTIY; d_gene: TRBD1; v_gene: TRBV5-1; j_gene: TRBJ1-3; abundance: -
CDR3aa: ASSEPFGTSNQPQH; d_gene: -; v_gene: TRBV6-1; j_gene: TRBJ1-5; abundance: -
CDR3aa: ASRAGILHQPQH; d_gene: -; v_gene: TRBV28; j_gene: TRBJ1-5; abundance: -
CDR3aa: ASSQGPKASGANVLT; d_gene: -; v_gene: TRBV7-2; j_gene: TRBJ2-6; abundance: once
CDR3aa: SASEGGGAKNIQY; d_gene: -; v_gene: TRBV20-1; j_gene: TRBJ2-4; abundance: -
CDR3aa: ASSLGVSGSDGYT; d_gene: -; v_gene: TRBV7-2; j_gene: TRBJ1-2; abundance: -
CDR3aa: ASSREREGPETQY; d_gene: TRBD2; v_gene: TRBV2; j_gene: TRBJ2-5; abundance: -
CDR3aa: ASSLSGGQREQY; d_gene: TRBD2; v_gene: TRBV28; j_gene: TRBJ2-7; abundance: once
CDR3aa: ASSYSTGTGVSYGYT; d_gene: TRBD1; v_gene: TRBV5-4; j_gene: TRBJ1-2; abundance: -
CDR3aa: ASSVRVDTQY; d_gene: -; v_gene: TRBV12-1; j_gene: TRBJ2-3; abundance: once
CDR3aa: ASSSAQGSQETQY; d_gene: -; v_gene: TRBV7-6; j_gene: TRBJ2-5; abundance: -
CDR3aa: ASRRHGRPYNEQF; d_gene: TRBD2; v_gene: TRBV6-5; j_gene: TRBJ2-1; abundance: -
CDR3aa: ASLTTNDGYSSYEQY; d_gene: -; v_gene: TRBV28; j_gene: TRBJ2-7; abundance: -
CDR3aa: ASSDGTGMWETQY; d_gene: TRBD1; v_gene: TRBV9; j_gene: TRBJ2-5; abundance: -
CDR3aa: ASSQEATTNTGELF; d_gene: -; v_gene: TRBV4-3; j_gene: TRBJ2-2; abundance: -
CDR3aa: ASSRTSGSVNEQY; d_gene: TRBD2; v_gene: TRBV3-1/TRBV3-2; j_gene: TRBJ2-7; abundance: -
CDR3aa: ASSRLAGGPSRQETQY; d_gene: TRBD2; v_gene: TRBV19; j_gene: TRBJ2-5; abundance: -
CDR3aa: ASRSKVQAYGYT; d_gene: -; v_gene: TRBV12-2; j_gene: TRBJ1-2; abundance: -
CDR3aa: ASSQAEHNEQF; d_gene: -; v_gene: TRBV6-5; j_gene: TRBJ2-1; abundance: -
CDR3aa: ASSLVRDSMSEAF; d_gene: TRBD1; v_gene: TRBV7-2; j_gene: TRBJ1-1; abundance: -
CDR3aa: ASRDPGGSTDTQY; d_gene: TRBD2; v_gene: TRBV6-5; j_gene: TRBJ2-3; abundance: -
CDR3aa: ASRTSGSSYEQY; d_gene: TRBD2; v_gene: TRBV7-2; j_gene: TRBJ2-7; abundance: -
CDR3aa: ASGHLRDSDEKLF; d_gene: -; v_gene: TRBV27; j_gene: TRBJ1-4; abundance: -
CDR3aa: ASSRTDNEQF; d_gene: -; v_gene: TRBV5-6; j_gene: TRBJ2-1; abundance: once
CDR3aa: ASSSTDSNQPQH; d_gene: -; v_gene: TRBV6-5; j_gene: TRBJ1-5; abundance: few
CDR3aa: ASTPRTGGYEQY; d_gene: TRBD1; v_gene: TRBV7-8; j_gene: TRBJ2-7; abundance: -
CDR3aa: AWSLGRQEGFYGNQPQH; d_gene: -; v_gene: TRBV30; j_gene: TRBJ1-5; abundance: -
CDR3aa: ATGPGQVHSLGETQY; d_gene: TRBD1; v_gene: TRBV5-5; j_gene: TRBJ2-5; abundance: -
CDR3aa: ASSSGRDGETQY; d_gene: -; v_gene: TRBV7-8; j_gene: TRBJ2-5; abundance: -
CDR3aa: ASTGSSGNTIY; d_gene: -; v_gene: TRBV19; j_gene: TRBJ1-3; abundance: -
CDR3aa: ASSTLLAGEPYEQY; d_gene: TRBD2; v_gene: TRBV19; j_gene: TRBJ2-7; abundance: -
CDR3aa: ATSDPGQGTGNEQF; d_gene: TRBD1; v_gene: TRBV24-1; j_gene: TRBJ2-1; abundance: -